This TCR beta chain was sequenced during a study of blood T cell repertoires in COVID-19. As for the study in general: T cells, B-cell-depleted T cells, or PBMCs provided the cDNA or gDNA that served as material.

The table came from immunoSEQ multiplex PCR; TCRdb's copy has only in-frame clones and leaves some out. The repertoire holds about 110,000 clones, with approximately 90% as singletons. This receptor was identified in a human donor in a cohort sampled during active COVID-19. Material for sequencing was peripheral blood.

The CDR3 coding sequence is TGCGCCAGCAGCCAAAGTTCGGGGGGGACCCAGTACTTC. Translation: CASSQSSGGTQYF. The chain couples TRBV4-3 to TRBJ2-5; 7 nucleotides agree with TRBD2. V was pared by 2 bases and J by 7 bases, with 4 bases of the junction left unmatched. The CDR3 runs 13 residues. Germline lookup yields CDR1 LGHNA and CDR2 YSLEER.